This record concerns one T cell receptor beta chain sequence. Only in-frame clones appear in the TCRdb table, and some are missing; sequencing was by immunoSEQ multiplex PCR. The sample records fewer than 250,000 clones, approximately 81% being singletons. The V end lost 5 bases, the J end lost 0 bases, and 13 bases lay between the germline ends. The V gene's germline CDR1 is GTSNPN and CDR2 SVGIG (reference sequence). The CDR3 is 14 amino acids. This record belongs to a study of blood T cell repertoires in COVID-19. Assignment of participants to cohorts was predicated upon participant-reported clinical history.

This clonotype was sampled from a woman aged 45 to 65 with acute COVID-19. The material sequenced was PBMCs or T cells enriched from blood (not recorded which). J is TRBJ1-1 and V is TRBV30; no reliable D call. CDR3 coding DNA: TGTGCCTGGGACCTTTGGCCCATGAACACTGAAGCTTTCTTT. Its protein product is CAWDLWPMNTEAFF.